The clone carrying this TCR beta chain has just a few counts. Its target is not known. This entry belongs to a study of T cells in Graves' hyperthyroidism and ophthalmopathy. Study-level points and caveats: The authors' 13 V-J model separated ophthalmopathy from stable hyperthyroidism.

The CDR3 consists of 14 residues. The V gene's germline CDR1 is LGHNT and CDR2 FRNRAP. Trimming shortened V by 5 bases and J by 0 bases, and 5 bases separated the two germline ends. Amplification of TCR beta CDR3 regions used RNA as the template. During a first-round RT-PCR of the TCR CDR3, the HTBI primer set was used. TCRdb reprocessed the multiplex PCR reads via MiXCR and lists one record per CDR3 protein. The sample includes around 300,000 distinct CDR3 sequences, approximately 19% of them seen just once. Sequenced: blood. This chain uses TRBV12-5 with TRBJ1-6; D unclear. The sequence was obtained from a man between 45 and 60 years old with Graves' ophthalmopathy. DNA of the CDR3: TGTGCTAGTGGTCTTAACTCCTATAATTCACCCCTCCACTTT. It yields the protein CASGLNSYNSPLHF.